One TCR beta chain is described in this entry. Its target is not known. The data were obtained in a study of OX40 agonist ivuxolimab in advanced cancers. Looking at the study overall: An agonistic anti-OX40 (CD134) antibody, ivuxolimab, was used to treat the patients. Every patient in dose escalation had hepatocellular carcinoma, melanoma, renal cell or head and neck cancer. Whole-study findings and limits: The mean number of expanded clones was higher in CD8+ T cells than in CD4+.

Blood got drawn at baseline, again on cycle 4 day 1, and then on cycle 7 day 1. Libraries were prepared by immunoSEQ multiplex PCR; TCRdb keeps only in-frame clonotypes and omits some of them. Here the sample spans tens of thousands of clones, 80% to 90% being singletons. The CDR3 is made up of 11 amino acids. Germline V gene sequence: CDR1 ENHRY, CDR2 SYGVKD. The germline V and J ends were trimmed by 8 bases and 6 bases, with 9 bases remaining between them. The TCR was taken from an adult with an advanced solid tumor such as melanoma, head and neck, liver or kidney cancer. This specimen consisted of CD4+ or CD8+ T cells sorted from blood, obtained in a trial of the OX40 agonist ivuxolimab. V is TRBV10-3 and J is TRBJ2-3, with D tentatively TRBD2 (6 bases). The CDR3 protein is CAIRAGDTQYF. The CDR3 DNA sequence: TGTGCCATCCGGGCGGGGGATACGCAGTATTTT.